A selection of T cell receptor beta chains follows, all from one sample in a study of PD-1 blockade in classical Hodgkin lymphoma. The repertoire was sequenced with immunoSEQ multiplex PCR; TCRdb's copy has only in-frame clones and lacks some. Among tens of thousands of clones listed, 90% were seen once. This material consisted of peripheral blood mononuclear cells (PBMCs), taken before the fourth cycle of nivolumab. The receptor set was obtained from a human donor with classical Hodgkin lymphoma. Both conserved end residues are part of each CDR3. The D gene is left open where the match is weak. Clone size is shown for a subset of rows, as once, few, many or a class of expanded clone.

>TRBV6-1|-|TRBD2|TRBJ2-3
CASIRLAGIADTQYF
TGTGCCAGCATTAGACTAGCGGGGATCGCAGATACGCAGTATTTT
>TRBV21-1|-|-|TRBJ1-4
CASSNGAGLSSSLREKLFF
TGTGCCAGCAGCAATGGGGCAGGACTCTCTTCCTCCTTGCGAGAAAAACTGTTTTTT
>TRBV19|-|-|TRBJ2-4
CASSIPSFSVGLNIQYF
TGTGCCAGTAGTATACCCAGTTTTTCGGTGGGGTTGAACATTCAGTACTTC
>TRBV7-7|-|TRBD2|TRBJ2-1
CASSLELAVNNEQFF
TGTGCTAGCAGCTTAGAACTAGCGGTTAACAATGAGCAGTTCTTC
>TRBV7-9|-|TRBD2|TRBJ2-5
CASSRLLAGAWGKETQYF
TGTGCCAGCAGCCGGCTTCTGGCGGGAGCATGGGGAAAAGAGACCCAGTACTTC
>TRBV4-1|-|-|TRBJ2-3
CASSQDPGTYTQYF
TGCGCCAGCAGCCAAGATCCAGGGACTTATACGCAGTATTTT
>TRBV5-4|once|TRBD1|TRBJ2-3
CASSLGDRGPTDTQYF
TGTGCCAGCAGCTTAGGAGACAGGGGGCCCACAGATACGCAGTATTTT
>TRBV29-1|-|TRBD2|TRBJ2-7
CSVEDGGAYEQYF
TGCAGCGTTGAAGACGGGGGGGCCTACGAGCAGTACTTC
>TRBV19|-|-|TRBJ1-3
CASSIGSGNTIYF
TGTGCCAGTAGTATCGGGAGCGGAAACACCATATATTTT
>TRBV27|-|TRBD2|TRBJ2-3
CASTSGSTDTQYF
TGTGCCAGCACTAGCGGTAGCACAGATACGCAGTATTTT
>TRBV4-2|-|-|TRBJ1-2
CASSQGTNGYTF
TGTGCCAGCAGCCAAGGGACCAATGGCTACACCTTC
>TRBV7-2|-|TRBD1|TRBJ1-1
CASSPTGTEAFF
TGTGCCAGCAGCCCGACAGGGACTGAAGCTTTCTTT
>TRBV5-4|-|TRBD1|TRBJ2-5
CASSAPAGQGPGETQYF
TGTGCCAGCAGCGCCCCGGCCGGACAGGGGCCAGGGGAGACCCAGTACTTC
>TRBV28|-|TRBD1|TRBJ1-4
CASSKGQVATNEKLFF
TGTGCCAGCAGTAAAGGACAGGTGGCAACTAATGAAAAACTGTTTTTT